The 14 T cell receptor beta chains presented below share a single source sample, sequenced in a study of CD8 T cells in ankylosing spondylitis. One entry per CDR3 protein, called by TCRdb with MiXCR from the 5' RACE reads. The top ten clones hold more than 7% of a sample with roughly 130,000 distinct CDR3 sequences, approximately 9.2% of them seen once. The source material was synovial fluid, either unsorted or a sorted T cell fraction (not recorded which). The source of these receptors is a male donor with ankylosing spondylitis.

This clonotype was recorded many times. The chain has TRBV7-2 and TRBJ2-7, with 8 bases that match TRBD1. V lost 5 bases to trimming and J lost 6 bases; unmatched junction nucleotides: 9. This CDR3 is built from 14 residues. Looked up from germline, CDR1 is SGHTA and CDR2 is FQGNSA. CDR3 residues: CASSRQGPRGEQYF. In nucleotides, the CDR3 is TGTGCCAGCAGCCGACAGGGGCCCCGCGGCGAGCAGTACTTC.

This clonotype was observed at least ten times. CDR3: CASSLDRRGGGSLAKNIQYF. As DNA, the CDR3 is TGTGCCAGCAGCTTAGATCGGAGGGGCGGCGGTTCGTTAGCCAAAAACATTCAGTACTTC. J is TRBJ2-4 and V is TRBV11-2; tentatively, D is TRBD2 (6 bases). Deletions cut 0 bases from V and 0 bases from J, with 21 bases between. This CDR3 is 20 amino acids long. Per germline, CDR1 SGHAT and CDR2 FQNNGV.

This clonotype came up many times. The V gene is TRBV6-1, the J gene TRBJ2-7; 9 nucleotides match TRBD2. CDR1 is MNHNS, CDR2 SASEGT, per germline. This CDR3 contains 13 residues. Germline trimming cut 8 bases from V and 0 bases from J; bases unmatched to any gene: 2. The CDR3, as DNA: TGTGCCAGCCGGACTAGCGACTCCTACGAGCAGTACTTC. As protein: CASRTSDSYEQYF.

The sample holds many counts of this clonotype. The rearrangement joins TRBV10-3 to TRBJ2-1; tentatively, D is TRBD1 (6 bases). This CDR3 has 13 amino acids. V was shortened by 4 bases and J by 5 bases, with 9 bases between the two germline ends. Germline values: CDR1 ENHRY, CDR2 SYGVKD. CDR3 coding DNA: TGTGCCATCAGTGTACAGGGTAACAATGAGCAGTTCTTC. It is translated as CAISVQGNNEQFF.

At least ten counts were recorded for this clonotype. The chain uses TRBV20-1 and TRBJ2-1, with TRBD2 matching over 8 bases. The CDR3 is made up of 14 amino acids. Germline V gene sequence: CDR1 DFQATT, CDR2 SNEGSKA (reference sequence). V was clipped by 5 bases and J by 8 bases; unmatched bases: 11. The CDR3 DNA is TGCAGTGCTTCCTCGGGACTAGTTGGAGATGAGCAGTTCTTC. It encodes CSASSGLVGDEQFF.

The rearrangement uses TRBV4-3 and TRBJ1-2; 7 bases line up with TRBD1. The CDR3 is 15 amino acids. Germline assignment: CDR1 LGHNA and CDR2 YSLEER. Trimming cost V 4 bases and J 1 base; bases outside gene matches: 6. The chain's CDR3 is CASSPGTADNYGYTF. The DNA for the CDR3 is TGCGCCAGCAGCCCGGGGACAGCTGATAACTATGGCTACACCTTC.

This chain links TRBV5-1 with TRBJ1-1; possibly TRBD1 for D (5 bases). Germline V gene data show CDR1 as SGHRS and CDR2 as YFSETQ. The CDR3 sequence is 14 residues long. Trimming shortened V by 4 bases and J by 6 bases, and 16 bases separated the two germline ends. The CDR3 loop is CASSPRVGRSEAFF. CDR3 coding DNA: TGCGCCAGCAGCCCGAGGGTGGGACGCTCTGAAGCTTTCTTT.

This clonotype was recorded at least ten times. The chain links TRBV20-1 to TRBJ1-4; no reliable D call. Trimming shortened V by 6 bases and J by 5 bases, and 10 bases separated the two germline ends. The CDR3 is 12 residues long. The germline V gene encodes CDR1 DFQATT and CDR2 SNEGSKA (reference sequence). The CDR3 protein is CSARSGNEKLFF. CDR3 in DNA: TGCAGTGCCCGTTCCGGAAATGAAAAACTGTTTTTT.

For this clonotype: A much larger clone differs from this one at a single base, so this may be a read error. The chain joins TRBV9 to TRBJ1-1; D ambiguous. CDR3 length: 13 residues. The V gene's germline CDR1 is SGDLS and CDR2 YYNGEE. V gave up 3 bases and J gave up 0 bases, with 6 bases separating them. CDR3: CASSGCVNTEAFF. The CDR3, as DNA: TGTGCCAGCAGCGGGTGTGTGAACACTGAAGCTTTCTTT.

This clonotype has a count of ten or more. The chain recombines TRBV20-1 with TRBJ2-3, with 10 bases that match TRBD1. Trimming at V came to 5 bases and at J to 6 bases, leaving 14 bases not matched to a gene. The CDR3 runs 16 residues. Germline lookup yields CDR1 DFQATT and CDR2 SNEGSKA (reference sequence). The CDR3 region has the DNA TGCAGTGCTTCGACACCGGGACAGGGGATTCTGGATACGCAGTATTTT. This codes for CSASTPGQGILDTQYF.

This clonotype was recorded at least ten times. The rearrangement joins TRBV20-1 to TRBJ2-7; 10 bases fit TRBD2. V lost 3 bases to trimming and J lost 2 bases; unmatched junction nucleotides: 7. Germline V gene data show CDR1 as DFQATT and CDR2 as SNEGSKA (reference sequence). The CDR3 has 15 amino acids. CDR3 amino acids: CSASLPGLATYEQYF. In DNA, the CDR3 is TGCAGTGCTAGCCTACCGGGACTAGCGACCTACGAGCAGTACTTC.

This clonotype was detected only a few times. The rearrangement joins TRBV12-3 or TRBV12-4 to TRBJ2-7; TRBD1 agrees at 8 bases. V dropped 0 bases and J dropped 4; count of bases not matched to a gene: 8. The CDR3 sequence is 16 residues long. The CDR3 DNA sequence: TGTGCCAGCAGTTTAGCCCTGACAGGGGCATGGTACGAGCAGTACTTC. This sequence encodes CASSLALTGAWYEQYF.

This clonotype occurred many times. The rearrangement joins TRBV12-3 or TRBV12-4 to TRBJ1-5, with 12 positions matching TRBD1. V dropped 5 bases and J dropped 1; count of bases not matched to a gene: 9. This CDR3 is built from 18 residues. The CDR3 nucleotides are TGTGCCAGCAGTCCCGGGACAGGGGGCGGAGGAAGCAATCAGCCCCAGCATTTT. This codes for CASSPGTGGGGSNQPQHF.

The rearrangement uses TRBV7-8 and TRBJ2-2; 15 nucleotides line up with TRBD2. CDR3 length: 16 residues. Looked up from germline, CDR1 is SGHVS and CDR2 is FQNEAQ. Germline trimming cut 5 bases from V and 7 bases from J; bases unmatched to any gene: 5. The DNA of the CDR3 is TGTGCCAGCAGCCCCGGACTAGCGGGAGGGTTCGGGGAGCTGTTTTTT. Encoded protein: CASSPGLAGGFGELFF.